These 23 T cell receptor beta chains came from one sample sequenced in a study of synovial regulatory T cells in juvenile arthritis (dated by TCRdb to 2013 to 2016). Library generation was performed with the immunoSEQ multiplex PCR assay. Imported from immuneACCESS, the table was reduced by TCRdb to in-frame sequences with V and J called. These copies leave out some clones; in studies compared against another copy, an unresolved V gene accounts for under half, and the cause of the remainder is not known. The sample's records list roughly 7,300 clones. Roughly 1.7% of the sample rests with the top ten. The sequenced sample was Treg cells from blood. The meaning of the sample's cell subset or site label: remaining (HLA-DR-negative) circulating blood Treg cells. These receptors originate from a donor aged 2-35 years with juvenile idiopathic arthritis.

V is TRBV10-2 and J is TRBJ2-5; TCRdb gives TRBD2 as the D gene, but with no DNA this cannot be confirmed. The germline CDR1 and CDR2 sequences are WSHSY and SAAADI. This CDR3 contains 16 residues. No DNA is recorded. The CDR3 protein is CASSEGFREAKETQYF.

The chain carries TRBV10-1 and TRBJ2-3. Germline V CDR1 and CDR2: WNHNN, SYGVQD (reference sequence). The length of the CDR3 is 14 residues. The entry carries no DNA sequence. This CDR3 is CARGRRPSTDTQYF.

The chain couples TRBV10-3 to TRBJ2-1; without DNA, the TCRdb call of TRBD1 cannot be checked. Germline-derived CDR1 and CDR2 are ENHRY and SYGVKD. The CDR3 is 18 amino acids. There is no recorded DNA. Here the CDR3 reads CAISESSGWGTDYNEQFF.

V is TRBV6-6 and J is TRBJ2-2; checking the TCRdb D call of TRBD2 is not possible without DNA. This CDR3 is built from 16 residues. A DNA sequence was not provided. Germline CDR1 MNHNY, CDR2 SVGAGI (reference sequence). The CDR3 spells CASTPARQTNTGELFF.

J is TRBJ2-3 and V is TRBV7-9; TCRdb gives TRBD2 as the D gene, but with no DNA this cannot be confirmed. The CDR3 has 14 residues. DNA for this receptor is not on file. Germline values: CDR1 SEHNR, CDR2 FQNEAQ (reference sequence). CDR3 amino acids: CASSLGGGLDTQYF.

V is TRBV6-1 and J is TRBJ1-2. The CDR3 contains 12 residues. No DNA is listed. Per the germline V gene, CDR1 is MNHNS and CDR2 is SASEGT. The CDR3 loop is CASSEFLRGYTF.

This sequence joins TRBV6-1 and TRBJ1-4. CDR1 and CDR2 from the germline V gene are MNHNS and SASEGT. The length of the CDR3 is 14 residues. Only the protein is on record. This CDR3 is CASSDRGRYEKLFF.

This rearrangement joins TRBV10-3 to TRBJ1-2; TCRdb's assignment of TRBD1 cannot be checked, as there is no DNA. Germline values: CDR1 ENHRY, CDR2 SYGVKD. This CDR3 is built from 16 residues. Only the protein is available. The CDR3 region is CAISALDRGHDDGYTF.

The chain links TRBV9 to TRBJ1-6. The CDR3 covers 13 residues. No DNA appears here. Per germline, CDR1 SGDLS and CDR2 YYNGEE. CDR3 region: CASSVQGTSPLHF.

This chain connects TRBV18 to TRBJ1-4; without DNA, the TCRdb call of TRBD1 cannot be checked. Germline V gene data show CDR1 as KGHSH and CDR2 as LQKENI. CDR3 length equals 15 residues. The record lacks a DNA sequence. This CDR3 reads CASSPPGALNEKLFF.

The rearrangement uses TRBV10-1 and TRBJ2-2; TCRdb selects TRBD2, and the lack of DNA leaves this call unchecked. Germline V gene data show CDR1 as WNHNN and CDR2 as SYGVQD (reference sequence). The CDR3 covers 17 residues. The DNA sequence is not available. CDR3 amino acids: CASSGGGGGQNTGELFF.

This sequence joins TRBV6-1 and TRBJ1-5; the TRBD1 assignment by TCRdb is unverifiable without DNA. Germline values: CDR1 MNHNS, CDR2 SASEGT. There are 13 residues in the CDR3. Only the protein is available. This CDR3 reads CASSPDRNQPQHF.

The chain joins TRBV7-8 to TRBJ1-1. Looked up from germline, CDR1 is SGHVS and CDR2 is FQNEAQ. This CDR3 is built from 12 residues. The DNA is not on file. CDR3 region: CASTLLYTEAFF.

CDR3 sequence: CASSPHYSSGNTIYF. The rearrangement links TRBV4-1 to TRBJ1-3; the D call of TRBD1 rests on TCRdb alone, since no DNA is present to check it. The germline V gene encodes CDR1 MGHRA and CDR2 YSYEKL. The CDR3 is 15 amino acids. No DNA has been recorded.

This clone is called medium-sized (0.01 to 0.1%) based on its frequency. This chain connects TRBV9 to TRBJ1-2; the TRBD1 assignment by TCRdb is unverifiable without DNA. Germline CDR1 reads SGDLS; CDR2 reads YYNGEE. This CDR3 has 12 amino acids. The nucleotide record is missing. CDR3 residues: CASSAGGWGYTF.

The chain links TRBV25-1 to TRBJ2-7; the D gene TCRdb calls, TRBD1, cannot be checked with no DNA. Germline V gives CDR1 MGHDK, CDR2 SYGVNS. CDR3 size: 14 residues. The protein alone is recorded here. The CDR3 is CASSELGQGYEQYF.

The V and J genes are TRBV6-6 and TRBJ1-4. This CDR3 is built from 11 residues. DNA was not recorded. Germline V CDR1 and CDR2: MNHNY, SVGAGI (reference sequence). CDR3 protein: CASRDNEKLFF.

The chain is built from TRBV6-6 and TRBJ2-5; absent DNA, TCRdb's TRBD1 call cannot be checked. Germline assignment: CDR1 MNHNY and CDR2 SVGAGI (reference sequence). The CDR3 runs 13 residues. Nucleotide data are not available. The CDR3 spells CASSYQGLETQYF.

This CDR3 reads CASSLVWGNSNQPQHF. V and J are TRBV7-8 and TRBJ1-5. The CDR3 runs 16 residues. A DNA sequence was not provided. The germline V gene encodes CDR1 SGHVS and CDR2 FQNEAQ.

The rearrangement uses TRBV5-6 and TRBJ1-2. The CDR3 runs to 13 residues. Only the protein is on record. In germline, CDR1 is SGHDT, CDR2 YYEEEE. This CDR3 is CASTVALDYGYTF.

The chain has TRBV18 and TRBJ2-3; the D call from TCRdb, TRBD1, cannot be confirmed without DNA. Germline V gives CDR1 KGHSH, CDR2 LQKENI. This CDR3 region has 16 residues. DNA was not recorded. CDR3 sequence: CASSPLPPQGTDTQYF.

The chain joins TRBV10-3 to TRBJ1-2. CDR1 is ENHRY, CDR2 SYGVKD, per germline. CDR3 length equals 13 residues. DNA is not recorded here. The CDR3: CAISEGSNYGYTF.

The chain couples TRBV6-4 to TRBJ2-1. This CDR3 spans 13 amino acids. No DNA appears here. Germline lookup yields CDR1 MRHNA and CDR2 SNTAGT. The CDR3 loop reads CASSQGPLEEQFF.